Listed below are T cell receptor beta chains from one sample, sequenced in a study of T cell responses to AZD1222 COVID-19 vaccine. Clones were sequenced by immunoSEQ multiplex PCR, and TCRdb holds only the in-frame ones, with some missing. Among about 170,000 clones listed, about 85% were seen once. The sample in question was peripheral blood, obtained on day 0 of AZD1222 vaccination. The receptors derive from an adult in good health. CDR3s include the opening cysteine and the closing phenylalanine or tryptophan. The D gene is left open where the match is weak. Expanded clones get a size class; other rows say once, few or many, or leave the size out.

clone size,V gene,D gene,J gene,CDR3 protein,CDR3 DNA
.,TRBV12-5,.,TRBJ1-1,CATTAWGDTEAFF,TGTGCTACTACCGCGTGGGGGGACACTGAAGCTTTCTTT
.,TRBV9,TRBD2,TRBJ2-7,CASSVGREAGEQYF,TGTGCCAGCAGCGTAGGGCGGGAGGCAGGCGAGCAGTACTTC
.,TRBV28,.,TRBJ2-1,CASSLGLRYNEQFF,TGTGCCAGCAGTTTAGGACTTCGCTACAATGAGCAGTTCTTC
.,TRBV21-1,.,TRBJ2-7,CASSKGTSGRHEQYF,TGTGCCAGCAGCAAAGGGACTAGCGGGAGACACGAGCAGTACTTC
.,TRBV10-1,TRBD2,TRBJ2-1,CARQIGLAGVNGYNEQFF,TGCGCCAGACAAATCGGACTAGCGGGAGTAAATGGCTACAATGAGCAGTTCTTC
.,TRBV9,.,TRBJ2-3,CASSVRLAGTDTQYF,TGTGCCAGCAGCGTGAGGTTAGCGGGCACAGATACGCAGTATTTT
.,TRBV5-4,TRBD1,TRBJ2-2,CASSRQTGTTGELFF,TGTGCCAGCAGCCGCCAGACAGGGACCACCGGGGAGCTGTTTTTT
.,TRBV21-1,.,TRBJ1-5,CASSKNRGRGNQPQHF,TGTGCCAGCAGCAAAAACAGGGGCCGGGGCAATCAGCCCCAGCATTTT
.,TRBV6-5,.,TRBJ1-5,CASSYDRMGNQPQHF,TGTGCCAGCAGTTACGACAGGATGGGCAATCAGCCCCAGCATTTT
.,TRBV28,.,TRBJ2-3,CASSFLDGAGDTQYF,TGTGCCAGCAGTTTTTTAGACGGTGCGGGAGATACGCAGTATTTT
few,TRBV3-1/TRBV3-2,.,TRBJ1-2,CASSQGLRNFYGYTF,TGTGCCAGCAGCCAAGGCCTCAGAAATTTTTATGGCTACACCTTC
.,TRBV21-1,.,TRBJ2-7,CASRRPLGSLYEQYF,TGTGCCAGCAGGAGACCCCTCGGATCCCTCTACGAGCAGTACTTC
.,TRBV6-1,.,TRBJ2-1,CASSEGALSSYNEQFF,TGTGCCAGCAGTGAAGGGGCTCTGAGCTCCTACAATGAGCAGTTCTTC